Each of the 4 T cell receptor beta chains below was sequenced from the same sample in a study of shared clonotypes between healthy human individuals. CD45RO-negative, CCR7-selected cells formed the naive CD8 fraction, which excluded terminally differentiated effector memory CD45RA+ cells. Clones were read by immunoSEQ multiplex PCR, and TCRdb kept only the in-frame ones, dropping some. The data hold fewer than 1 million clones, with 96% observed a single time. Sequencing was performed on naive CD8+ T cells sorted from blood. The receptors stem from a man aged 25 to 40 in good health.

CDR3 loop: CSAGSDYGYTF. The DNA for the CDR3 is TGCAGCGCTGGTTCGGACTATGGCTACACCTTC. The chain uses TRBV29-1 and TRBJ1-2; D unclear. From germline, CDR1 is SQVTM and CDR2 ANQGSEA. This CDR3 contains 11 residues. Trimming took 7 bases from V and 3 from J, leaving 9 bases between them. The full variable domain, completed using reference TRBV29-1 and TRBJ1-2, is SAVISQKPSRDICQRGTSLTIQCQVDSQVTMMFWYRQQPGQSLTLIATANQGSEATYESGFVIDKFPISRPNLTFSTLTVSNMSPEDSSIYLCSAGSDYGYTFGSGTRLTVV.

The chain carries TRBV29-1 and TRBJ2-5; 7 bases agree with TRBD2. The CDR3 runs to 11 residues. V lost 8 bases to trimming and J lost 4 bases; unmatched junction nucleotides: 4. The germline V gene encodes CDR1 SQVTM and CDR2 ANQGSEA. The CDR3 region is CSLRTRETQYF. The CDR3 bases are TGCAGCCTGCGGACTAGAGAGACCCAGTACTTC.

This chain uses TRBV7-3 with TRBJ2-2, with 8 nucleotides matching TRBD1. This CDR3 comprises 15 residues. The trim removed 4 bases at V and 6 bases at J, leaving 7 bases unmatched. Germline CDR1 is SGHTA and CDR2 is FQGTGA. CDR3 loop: CASSSTTGEAGELFF. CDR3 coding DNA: TGTGCCAGCAGCTCCACGACAGGGGAGGCCGGGGAGCTGTTTTTT.

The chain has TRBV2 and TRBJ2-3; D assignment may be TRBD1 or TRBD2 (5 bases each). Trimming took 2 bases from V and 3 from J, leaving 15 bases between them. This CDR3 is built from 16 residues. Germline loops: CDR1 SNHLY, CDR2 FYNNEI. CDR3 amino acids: CASSELGQGPTDTQYF. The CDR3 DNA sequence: TGTGCCAGCAGTGAATTAGGGCAGGGACCTACAGATACGCAGTATTTT.